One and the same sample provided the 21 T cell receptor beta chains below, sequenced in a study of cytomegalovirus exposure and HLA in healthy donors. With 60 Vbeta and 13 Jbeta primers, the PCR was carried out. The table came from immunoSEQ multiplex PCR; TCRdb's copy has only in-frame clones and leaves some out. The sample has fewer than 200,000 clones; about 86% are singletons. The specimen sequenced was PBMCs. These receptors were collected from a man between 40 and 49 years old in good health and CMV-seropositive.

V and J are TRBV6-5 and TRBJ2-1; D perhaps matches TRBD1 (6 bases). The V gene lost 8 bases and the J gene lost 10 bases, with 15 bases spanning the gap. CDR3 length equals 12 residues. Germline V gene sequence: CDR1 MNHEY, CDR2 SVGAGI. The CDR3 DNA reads TGTGCCAGCGGGCGGTCTCAGGGGGAGCAGTTCTTC. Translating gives CASGRSQGEQFF.

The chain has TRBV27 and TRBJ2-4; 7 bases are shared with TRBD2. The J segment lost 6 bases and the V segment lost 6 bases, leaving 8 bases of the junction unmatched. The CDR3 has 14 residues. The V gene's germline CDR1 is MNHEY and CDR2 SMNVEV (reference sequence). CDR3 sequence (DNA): TGTGCCAGCAGGCTGGGTCCGGGGGGAAACATTCAGTACTTC. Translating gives CASRLGPGGNIQYF.

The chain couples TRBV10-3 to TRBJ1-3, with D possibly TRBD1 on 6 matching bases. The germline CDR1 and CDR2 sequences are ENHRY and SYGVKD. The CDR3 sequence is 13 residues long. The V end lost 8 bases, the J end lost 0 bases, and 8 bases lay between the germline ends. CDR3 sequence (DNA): TGTGCCATCCAGGGACACTCTGGAAACACCATATATTTT. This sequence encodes CAIQGHSGNTIYF.

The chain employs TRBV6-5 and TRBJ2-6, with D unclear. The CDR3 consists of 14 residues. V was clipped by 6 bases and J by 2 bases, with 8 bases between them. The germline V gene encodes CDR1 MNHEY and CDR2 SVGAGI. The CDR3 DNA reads TGTGCCAGCAGGCTACAGACTGGGGCCAACGTCCTGACTTTC. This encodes CASRLQTGANVLTF.

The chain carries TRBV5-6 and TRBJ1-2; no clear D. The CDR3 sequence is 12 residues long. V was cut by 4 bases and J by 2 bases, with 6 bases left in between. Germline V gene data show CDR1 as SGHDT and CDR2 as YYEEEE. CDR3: CASSRENYGYTF. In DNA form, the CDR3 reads TGTGCCAGCAGCCGGGAGAACTATGGCTACACCTTC.

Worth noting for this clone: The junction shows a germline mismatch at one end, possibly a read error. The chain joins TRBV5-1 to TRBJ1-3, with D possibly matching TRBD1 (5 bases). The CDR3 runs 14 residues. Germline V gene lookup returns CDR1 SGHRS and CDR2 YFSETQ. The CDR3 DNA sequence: TGCGCCAGCAGCTTGGTAGGACAATCCCATTGGGGCCTTTTT. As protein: CASSLVGQSHWGLF.

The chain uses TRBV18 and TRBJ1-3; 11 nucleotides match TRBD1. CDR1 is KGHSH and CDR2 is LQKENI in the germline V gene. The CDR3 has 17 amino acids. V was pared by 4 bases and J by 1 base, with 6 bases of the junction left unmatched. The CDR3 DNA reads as TGTGCCAGCTCACGAATAGGACAGGGGGCATCTGGAAACACCATATATTTT. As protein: CASSRIGQGASGNTIYF.

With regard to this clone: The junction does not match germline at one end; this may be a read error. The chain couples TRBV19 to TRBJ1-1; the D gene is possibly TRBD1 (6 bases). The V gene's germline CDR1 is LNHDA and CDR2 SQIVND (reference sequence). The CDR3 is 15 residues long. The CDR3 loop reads CASKMDRLLNTEAFF. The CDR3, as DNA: TGTGCCAGTAAGATGGACAGATTACTGAATACTGAAGCTTTCTTT. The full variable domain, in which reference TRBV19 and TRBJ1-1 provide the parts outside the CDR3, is DGGITQSPKYLFRKEGQNVTLSCEQNLNHDAMYWYRQDPGQGLRLIYYSQIVNDFQKGDIAEGYSVSREKKESFPLTVTSAQKNPTAFYLCASKMDRLLNTEAFFGQGTRLTVV.

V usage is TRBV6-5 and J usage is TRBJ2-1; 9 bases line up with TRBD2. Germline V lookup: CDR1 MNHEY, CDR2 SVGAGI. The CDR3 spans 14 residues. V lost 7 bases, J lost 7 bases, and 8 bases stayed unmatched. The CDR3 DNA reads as TGTGCCAGCACTCTGGTAGCGGGAGTGAATGAGCAGTTCTTC. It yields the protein CASTLVAGVNEQFF.

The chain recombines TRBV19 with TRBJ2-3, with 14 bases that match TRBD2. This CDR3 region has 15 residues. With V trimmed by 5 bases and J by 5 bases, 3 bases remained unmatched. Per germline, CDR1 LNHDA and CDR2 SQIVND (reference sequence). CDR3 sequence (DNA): TGTGCCAGTAGTCCTGGGACTAGCGGGAGAGATACGCAGTATTTT. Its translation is CASSPGTSGRDTQYF.

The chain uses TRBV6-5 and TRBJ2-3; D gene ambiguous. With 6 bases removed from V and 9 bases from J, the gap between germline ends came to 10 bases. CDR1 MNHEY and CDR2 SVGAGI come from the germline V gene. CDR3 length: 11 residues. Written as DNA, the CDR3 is TGTGCCAGCAGAACCACCGGGACGCAGTATTTT. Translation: CASRTTGTQYF.

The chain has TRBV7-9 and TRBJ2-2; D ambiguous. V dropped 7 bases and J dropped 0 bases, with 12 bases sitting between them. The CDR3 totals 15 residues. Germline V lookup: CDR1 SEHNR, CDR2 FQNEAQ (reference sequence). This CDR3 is CASTPDTANTGELFF. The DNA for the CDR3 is TGTGCCAGCACCCCTGATACGGCGAACACCGGGGAGCTGTTTTTT.

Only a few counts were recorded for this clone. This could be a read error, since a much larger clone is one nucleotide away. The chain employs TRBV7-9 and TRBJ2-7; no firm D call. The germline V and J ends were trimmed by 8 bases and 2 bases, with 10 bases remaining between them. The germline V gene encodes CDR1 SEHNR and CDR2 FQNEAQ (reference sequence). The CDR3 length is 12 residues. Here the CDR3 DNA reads TGTGCCAGCGCCCTGCAGGCCTACGAGCAGTACTTC. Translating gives CASALQAYEQYF.

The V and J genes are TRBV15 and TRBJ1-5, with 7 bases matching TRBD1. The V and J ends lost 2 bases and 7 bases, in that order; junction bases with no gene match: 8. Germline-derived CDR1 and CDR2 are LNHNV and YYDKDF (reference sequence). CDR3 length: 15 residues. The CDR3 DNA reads TGTGCCACCAGCAGACAGCGGACAGGCGGCCAGCCCCAGCATTTT. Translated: CATSRQRTGGQPQHF. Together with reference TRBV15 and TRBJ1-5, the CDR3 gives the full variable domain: DAMVIQNPRYQVTQFGKPVTLSCSQTLNHNVMYWYQQKSSQAPKLLFHYYDKDFNNEADTPDNFQSRRPNTSFCFLDIRSPGLGDTAMYLCATSRQRTGGQPQHFGDGTRLSIL.

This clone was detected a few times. The chain's CDR3 is CASSQEDRVENQPQHF. The CDR3 DNA is TGCGCCAGCAGCCAAGAGGACAGGGTCGAGAATCAGCCCCAGCATTTT. This sequence joins TRBV4-1 and TRBJ1-5; TRBD1 aligns across 8 bases. In germline, CDR1 is MGHRA, CDR2 YSYEKL. This CDR3 spans 16 amino acids. Trimming cost V 0 bases and J 4 bases; bases outside gene matches: 5.

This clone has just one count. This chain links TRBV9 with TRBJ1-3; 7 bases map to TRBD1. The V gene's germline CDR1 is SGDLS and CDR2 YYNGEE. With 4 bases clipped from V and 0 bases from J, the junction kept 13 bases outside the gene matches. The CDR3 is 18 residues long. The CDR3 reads CASSSPVGGTASGNTIYF. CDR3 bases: TGTGCCAGCAGCTCCCCGGTGGGCGGGACAGCCTCTGGAAACACCATATATTTT.

Here the CDR3 reads CASSLIQGWGYTF. The CDR3 DNA reads as TGCGCCAGCAGCCTTATACAGGGTTGGGGCTACACCTTC. The chain recombines TRBV5-1 with TRBJ1-2, with D possibly matching TRBD1 (6 bases). The CDR3 runs 13 residues. Germline CDR1 SGHRS, CDR2 YFSETQ. The V gene lost 4 bases and the J gene lost 8 bases, with 15 bases spanning the gap.

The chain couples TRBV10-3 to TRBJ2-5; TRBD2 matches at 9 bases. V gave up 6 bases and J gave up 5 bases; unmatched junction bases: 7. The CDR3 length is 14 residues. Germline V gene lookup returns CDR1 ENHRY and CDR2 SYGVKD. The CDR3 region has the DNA TGTGCCATCAGAGGGACTAGCTCCGGCGAGACCCAGTACTTC. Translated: CAIRGTSSGETQYF.

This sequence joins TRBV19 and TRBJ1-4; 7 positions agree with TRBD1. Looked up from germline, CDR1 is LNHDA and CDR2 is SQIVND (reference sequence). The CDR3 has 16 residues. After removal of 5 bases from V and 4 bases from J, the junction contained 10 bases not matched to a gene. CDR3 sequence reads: CASSPPGTESNEKLFF. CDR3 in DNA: TGTGCCAGTAGTCCACCCGGGACAGAGAGTAATGAAAAACTGTTTTTT.

CDR3 DNA: TGTGCCAGCAGCAACAGGGAGCGGTCTGGAAACACCATATATTTT. It translates to CASSNRERSGNTIYF. V and J are TRBV6-5 and TRBJ1-3; possible D gene TRBD1, 6 bases. The CDR3 sequence is 15 residues long. From germline, CDR1 is MNHEY and CDR2 SVGAGI. Trimming left V 6 bases short and J 1 base short, with 13 bases between.

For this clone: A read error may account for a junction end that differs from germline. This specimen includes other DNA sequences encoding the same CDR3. The CDR3 coding sequence is TGCGCCAGCCGATCTTACGGACAGGGCTACGAGCAGTACTTC. Its translation is CASRSYGQGYEQYF. The V gene is TRBV27, the J gene TRBJ2-7, with 8 bases fitting TRBD1. CDR1 is MNHEY and CDR2 is SMNVEV in the germline V gene (reference sequence). The CDR3 consists of 14 residues.